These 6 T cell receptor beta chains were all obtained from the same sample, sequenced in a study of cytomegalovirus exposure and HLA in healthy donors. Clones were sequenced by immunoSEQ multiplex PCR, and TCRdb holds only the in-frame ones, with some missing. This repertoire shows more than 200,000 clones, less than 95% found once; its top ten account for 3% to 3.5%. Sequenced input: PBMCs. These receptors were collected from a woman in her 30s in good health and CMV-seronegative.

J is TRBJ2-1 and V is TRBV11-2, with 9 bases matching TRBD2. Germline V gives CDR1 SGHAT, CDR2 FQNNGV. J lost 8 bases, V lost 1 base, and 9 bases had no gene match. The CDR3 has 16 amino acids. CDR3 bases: TGTGCCAGCAGCTTAGGGCCCAAGGGGACTAGCTATGAGCAGTTCTTC. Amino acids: CASSLGPKGTSYEQFF.

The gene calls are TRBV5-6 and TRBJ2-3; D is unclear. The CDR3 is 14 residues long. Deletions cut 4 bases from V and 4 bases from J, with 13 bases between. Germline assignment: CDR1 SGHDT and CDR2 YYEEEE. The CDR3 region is CASSPWGGSDTQYF. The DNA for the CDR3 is TGTGCCAGCAGCCCATGGGGTGGCTCAGATACGCAGTATTTT.

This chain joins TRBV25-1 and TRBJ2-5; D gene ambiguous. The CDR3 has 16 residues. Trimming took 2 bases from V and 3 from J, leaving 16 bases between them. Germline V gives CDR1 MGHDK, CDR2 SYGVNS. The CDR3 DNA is TGTGCCAGCAGTGAAATCACAGCGACCGTAAAAGAGACCCAGTACTTC. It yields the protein CASSEITATVKETQYF. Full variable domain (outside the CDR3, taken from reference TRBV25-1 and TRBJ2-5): EADIYQTPRYLVIGTGKKITLECSQTMGHDKMYWYQQDPGMELHLIHYSYGVNSTEKGDLSSESTVSRIRTEHFPLTLESARPSHTSQYLCASSEITATVKETQYFGPGTRLLVL.

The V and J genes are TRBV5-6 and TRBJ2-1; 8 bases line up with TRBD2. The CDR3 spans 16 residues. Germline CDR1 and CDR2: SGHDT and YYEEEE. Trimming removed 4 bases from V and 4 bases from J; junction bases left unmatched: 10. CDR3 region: CASSPGKLAGYNEQFF. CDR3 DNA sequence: TGTGCCAGCAGCCCCGGGAAGCTAGCGGGTTACAATGAGCAGTTCTTC.

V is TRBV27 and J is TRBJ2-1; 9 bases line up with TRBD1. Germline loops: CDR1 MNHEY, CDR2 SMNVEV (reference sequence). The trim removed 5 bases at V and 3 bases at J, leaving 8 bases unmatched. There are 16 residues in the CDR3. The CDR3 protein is CASSLHRDRVYNEQFF. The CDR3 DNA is TGTGCCAGCAGTCTTCACCGGGACAGGGTCTACAATGAGCAGTTCTTC.

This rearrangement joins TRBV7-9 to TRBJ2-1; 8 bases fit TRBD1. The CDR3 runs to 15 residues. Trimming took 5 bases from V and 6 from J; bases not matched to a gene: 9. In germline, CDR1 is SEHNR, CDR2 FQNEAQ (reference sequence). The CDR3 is CASSADRGWSNEQFF. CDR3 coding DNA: TGTGCCAGCAGCGCCGACAGGGGATGGAGCAATGAGCAGTTCTTC. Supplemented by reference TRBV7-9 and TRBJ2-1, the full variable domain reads DTGVSQNPRHKITKRGQNVTFRCDPISEHNRLYWYRQTLGQGPEFLTYFQNEAQLEKSRLLSDRFSAERPKGSFSTLEIQRTEQGDSAMYLCASSADRGWSNEQFFGPGTRLTVL.